This T cell receptor (beta chain) is from a study of blood T cells in healthy people across ages. Points from the study as a whole: Strongly correlated with naive T cell percentage was TCR beta diversity.

Germline V CDR1 and CDR2: MNHNS, SASEGT. CDR3 length: 14 residues. This clonotype has just one count. Its matching antigen is unknown. Just one base apart from a much larger clone, this may be a read error. Extraction of total RNA produced a minimum of 5.5 micrograms from each sample. The second PCR ran roughly 7 to 12 cycles with a sample-barcoded 5' primer and J-beta primers. Each CDR3 protein gets one entry after TCRdb re-called the 5' RACE reads with MiXCR. Among about 700,000 distinct CDR3 sequences listed, 32% were seen once. The gene calls are TRBV6-1 and TRBJ2-7; D is perhaps TRBD1 (7 bases). This TCR derives from a woman at least 80 years old in good health. The sequencing input was blood. The CDR3 DNA reads TGTGCCACCAGGGGGGAGAACAGGGTCTACAAGCAGTACTTC. It codes for CATRGENRVYKQYF.